These 2 T cell receptor beta chains were sequenced from one sample in a study of T cells after yellow fever vaccination. TCRdb passed the 5' RACE reads through MiXCR, listing each CDR3 protein once. The sample lists about 320,000 distinct CDR3 sequences, roughly a tenth occurring once. The source was CD4+ T cells sorted from PBMCs, collected 45 days after the yellow fever booster vaccination. The receptors shown here come from a man between 18 and 29 years old who received the YFV17D yellow fever vaccine.

The V call is TRBV11-2, the J call TRBJ2-7; D is perhaps TRBD1 (6 bases). This CDR3 is 14 amino acids long. V was shortened by 5 bases and J by 1 base, with 12 bases between the two germline ends. CDR1 is SGHAT, CDR2 FQNNGV, per germline. CDR3 nucleotides: TGTGCCAGCAGCAGACAACAGGGATCCTACGAGCAGTACGTC. As protein: CASSRQQGSYEQYV.

V is TRBV18 and J is TRBJ1-5; 11 nucleotides match TRBD1. V dropped 1 base and J dropped 6; count of bases not matched to a gene: 5. CDR1 KGHSH and CDR2 LQKENI come from the germline V gene. CDR3 length: 16 amino acids. The CDR3 region is CASSPLGQGVPQPQHF. CDR3 nucleotide sequence: TGTGCCAGCTCACCACTGGGACAGGGGGTTCCTCAGCCCCAGCATTTT.